The rows below give T cell receptor beta chains drawn from one sample of a study of blood T cell repertoires in COVID-19. Assay used: immunoSEQ multiplex PCR; TCRdb lists only in-frame clones, some missing. The repertoire holds 250,000 to 300,000 clones, 86% seen once, with roughly a sixth in the top ten. The sample taken for sequencing was PBMCs or T cells enriched from blood (not recorded which). Receptors were obtained from a man aged 18-30 years who had recovered from COVID-19. Each CDR3 is given with its conserved first and last residue. The order of the fields is J gene, V gene, D gene, clone size, CDR3 protein, CDR3 DNA. D genes are given only for firm matches. A clone size is listed for some rows: how often the clone was seen (once, few, many), or a class if it is expanded.

>TRBJ2-2|TRBV11-3|TRBD2|once
CASSLAAGDTGELFF
TGTGCCAGCAGCTTAGCAGCGGGGGATACCGGGGAGCTGTTTTTT
>TRBJ2-7|TRBV6-2/TRBV6-3|TRBD1|few
CASSYSGTGGYEQYF
TGTGCCAGCAGTTACTCCGGGACAGGGGGCTACGAGCAGTACTTC
>TRBJ2-5|TRBV6-6|-|-
CASSPLFYVRMDTPTPETQYF
TGTGCCAGCAGTCCACTCTTTTATGTGCGCATGGACACTCCGACCCCAGAGACCCAGTACTTC
>TRBJ2-2|TRBV9|TRBD2|-
CASSGGSGSGELFF
TGTGCCAGCAGCGGAGGTAGCGGGAGCGGGGAGCTGTTTTTT
>TRBJ2-7|TRBV9|-|-
CASSPSHARGSEQYF
TGTGCCAGCAGCCCTAGTCATGCCAGGGGTAGTGAGCAGTACTTC
>TRBJ1-2|TRBV20-1|-|few
CSASDRRIYGYTF
TGCAGTGCTAGTGACAGGAGGATTTATGGCTACACCTTC
>TRBJ1-1|TRBV18|-|-
CASRAGLDTEAFF
TGTGCCAGCCGAGCAGGGTTGGACACTGAAGCTTTCTTT
>TRBJ1-3|TRBV7-8|-|-
CASSLAGGAGSRNTIYF
TGTGCCAGCAGCTTAGCAGGAGGCGCCGGTTCCAGAAACACCATATATTTT
>TRBJ2-1|TRBV7-9|-|-
CASSPRALASSSYNEQFF
TGTGCCAGCAGCCCTCGCGCCCTAGCGTCTAGCTCCTACAATGAGCAGTTCTTC
>TRBJ1-2|TRBV27|TRBD1|-
CASSPGTGGFSNYGYTF
TGTGCCAGCAGTCCCGGGACAGGGGGCTTCAGTAACTATGGCTACACCTTC
>TRBJ2-7|TRBV6-1|-|many
CASRVTGGYEQYF
TGTGCCAGCAGGGTGACAGGTGGATACGAGCAGTACTTC
>TRBJ2-5|TRBV4-1|-|-
CASSQPWAREETQYF
TGCGCCAGCAGCCAGCCCTGGGCCAGGGAAGAGACCCAGTACTTC
>TRBJ1-6|TRBV18|-|-
CASSPVDSRVGSPLHF
TGTGCCAGCTCACCAGTCGATTCACGCGTCGGGTCACCCCTCCACTTT
>TRBJ1-1|TRBV6-1|-|-
CASSEAGERRTEAFF
TGTGCCAGCAGTGAAGCAGGAGAAAGGAGGACTGAAGCTTTCTTT
>TRBJ1-5|TRBV7-9|TRBD1|-
CASSVDRGQPQHF
TGTGCCAGCAGCGTCGACAGGGGCCAGCCCCAGCATTTT
>TRBJ2-1|TRBV4-2|TRBD2|-
CASSQDPTSSSEQFF
TGTGCCAGCAGCCAAGATCCGACTAGCAGTAGTGAGCAGTTCTTC
>TRBJ2-1|TRBV6-1|TRBD2|-
CASSVLPGLAGYNEQFF
TGTGCCAGCAGTGTACTCCCGGGACTAGCGGGGTACAATGAGCAGTTCTTC
>TRBJ2-1|TRBV18|-|few
CASSPSSLSSYNEQFF
TGTGCCAGCTCACCCTCCTCCCTAAGCTCCTACAATGAGCAGTTCTTC
>TRBJ2-2|TRBV7-2|-|-
CASSLSVGGGGELFF
TGTGCCAGCAGCTTATCCGTGGGGGGAGGCGGGGAGCTGTTTTTT
>TRBJ2-3|TRBV3-1/TRBV3-2|-|-
CASSQVGGLARDTQYF
TGTGCCAGCAGCCAAGTAGGTGGTCTAGCGCGGGATACGCAGTATTTT
>TRBJ1-2|TRBV2|-|-
CASSGGVDYTF
TGTGCCAGCAGTGGGGGAGTGGACTACACCTTC
>TRBJ2-2|TRBV4-1|TRBD2|few
CASSQDTTSGSIGELFF
TGCGCCAGCAGCCAAGATACGACTAGCGGGAGCATCGGGGAGCTGTTTTTT
>TRBJ2-5|TRBV10-3|TRBD2|-
CAISEPGTSGSETQYF
TGTGCCATCAGTGAGCCCGGGACTAGCGGGAGTGAGACCCAGTACTTC
>TRBJ1-5|TRBV28|TRBD1|few
CASRLAFGDSNQPQHF
TGTGCCAGCAGACTAGCTTTCGGGGACAGTAATCAGCCCCAGCATTTT
>TRBJ1-1|TRBV5-8|-|-
CASTEASELNTEAFF
TGTGCCAGCACCGAGGCGTCCGAGTTGAACACTGAAGCTTTCTTT
>TRBJ2-3|TRBV28|-|-
CASSPGKTLTDTQYF
TGTGCCAGCAGTCCCGGGAAGACACTCACAGATACGCAGTATTTT
>TRBJ2-7|TRBV5-1|TRBD1|-
CASRTGQGYEQYF
TGCGCCAGCAGAACCGGACAGGGCTACGAGCAGTACTTC
>TRBJ1-1|TRBV5-8|-|-
CASSLERNTEAFF
TGTGCCAGCAGCTTGGAGAGGAACACTGAAGCTTTCTTT
>TRBJ1-1|TRBV5-1|-|-
CASSGDSLDTFF
TGCGCCAGCAGCGGAGACAGTCTCGATACTTTCTTT
>TRBJ1-3|TRBV5-1|TRBD1|-
CASSPGTGGIGNTIYF
TGCGCCAGCAGCCCCGGGACAGGGGGAATTGGAAACACCATATATTTT
>TRBJ1-2|TRBV6-5|-|-
CASSYRQGLQGYTF
TGTGCCAGCAGTTACCGCCAGGGGTTGCAGGGCTACACCTTC
>TRBJ1-2|TRBV10-3|TRBD1|-
CAISDGTGLNYGYTF
TGTGCCATCAGTGACGGGACAGGACTTAACTATGGCTACACCTTC
>TRBJ2-7|TRBV7-8|TRBD1|few
CASSLESGTGAYEQYF
TGTGCCAGCAGCTTAGAATCCGGGACAGGGGCCTACGAGCAGTACTTC
>TRBJ1-1|TRBV9|-|-
CASSVAVGVGMEAFF
TGTGCCAGCAGCGTAGCCGTCGGGGTCGGAATGGAAGCTTTCTTT
>TRBJ2-3|TRBV2|TRBD1|-
CASSEQGAYTQYF
TGTGCCAGCAGTGAACAGGGGGCCTATACGCAGTATTTT
>TRBJ1-1|TRBV11-2|-|few
CASSLDRNTEAFF
TGTGCCAGCAGCTTAGATAGGAACACTGAAGCTTTCTTT
>TRBJ2-3|TRBV19|TRBD2|-
CASSGLGTDTQYF
TGTGCCAGTAGTGGACTAGGCACAGATACGCAGTATTTT
>TRBJ2-1|TRBV2|TRBD2|-
CASSEALAGESEQFF
TGTGCCAGCAGTGAAGCACTAGCGGGAGAGTCGGAGCAGTTCTTC
>TRBJ2-7|TRBV5-1|TRBD2|-
CASSLGLAGDYEQYF
TGCGCCAGCAGCTTGGGGCTAGCGGGGGACTACGAGCAGTACTTC
>TRBJ2-1|TRBV30|-|once
CAWSVVRGYNEQFF
TGTGCCTGGAGTGTAGTCAGGGGCTACAATGAGCAGTTCTTC
>TRBJ1-1|TRBV5-1|-|-
CASKTERVNTEAFF
TGCGCCAGCAAGACGGAGCGGGTGAACACTGAAGCTTTCTTT
>TRBJ2-2|TRBV29-1|-|-
CSVRSGGELFF
TGCAGCGTCCGAAGCGGAGGGGAGCTGTTTTTT
>TRBJ1-2|TRBV18|-|-
CASSPDSGYTF
TGTGCCAGCTCACCCGACTCTGGCTACACCTTC
>TRBJ1-5|TRBV27|TRBD1|once
CASSGSGTGRRSQPQHF
TGTGCCAGCAGCGGCTCCGGGACAGGGAGGAGAAGTCAGCCCCAGCATTTT
>TRBJ2-3|TRBV9|TRBD2|few
CASSVGLAGDTDTQYF
TGTGCCAGCAGCGTAGGGCTAGCGGGAGACACAGATACGCAGTATTTT
>TRBJ2-3|TRBV5-1|-|-
CASSLDGSSTDTQYF
TGCGCCAGCAGCTTGGATGGCTCTAGCACAGATACGCAGTATTTT
>TRBJ2-1|TRBV7-6|TRBD2|-
CASSLFAGEVAYNEQFF
TGTGCCAGCAGCTTATTCGCGGGGGAAGTGGCCTACAATGAGCAGTTCTTC
>TRBJ2-7|TRBV6-5|TRBD2|-
CASRYGGSSYEQYF
TGTGCCAGCAGATATGGCGGGAGCTCCTACGAGCAGTACTTC
>TRBJ2-1|TRBV19|TRBD1|-
CASSDRTGTGRVEQFF
TGTGCCAGTAGCGACAGAACCGGGACAGGGAGGGTAGAGCAGTTCTTC
>TRBJ1-5|TRBV24-1|TRBD1|few
CATSQRGGDQPQHF
TGTGCCACCAGCCAAAGAGGGGGCGATCAGCCCCAGCATTTT